The 5 T cell receptor beta chains in this list originate from one sample, sequenced in a study of technical replicates of blood from several donors. Method: immunoSEQ multiplex PCR; TCRdb's copy keeps in-frame clones and lacks some. The sample has around 85,000 clones; approximately 94% are singletons. Material: T cells isolated from PBMCs. These TCRs come from a human donor in good health.

In nucleotides, the CDR3 is TGCGCCAGCAGCCAGGGACAGGCCTACGAGCAGTACTTC. Translated: CASSQGQAYEQYF. The chain couples TRBV4-1 to TRBJ2-7; 8 positions match TRBD1. Germline trimming cut 3 bases from V and 2 bases from J; bases unmatched to any gene: 0. In germline, CDR1 is MGHRA, CDR2 YSYEKL. This CDR3 comprises 13 residues.

This sequence joins TRBV11-3 and TRBJ2-2, with a possible D match to TRBD2 (6 bases). Trimming stripped 5 bases from V and 6 bases from J, with 13 bases between. Germline CDR1 and CDR2: SGHNT and YENEEA. This CDR3 has 14 residues. The CDR3 sequence is CASSLLGGAGELFF. For the CDR3, the DNA is TGTGCCAGCAGCCTCCTAGGAGGGGCCGGGGAGCTGTTTTTT.

The chain couples TRBV27 to TRBJ1-2; D not resolved. This CDR3 has 13 amino acids. V lost 5 bases and J lost 8, with 15 bases in between. Germline CDR1 is MNHEY and CDR2 is SMNVEV (reference sequence). CDR3 amino acids: CASSIDPSRGYTF. In DNA, the CDR3 is TGTGCCAGCAGTATAGACCCGTCGCGGGGCTACACCTTC.

The rearrangement uses TRBV6-1 and TRBJ2-5, with a possible D match to TRBD1 (6 bases). Germline V gene sequence: CDR1 MNHNS, CDR2 SASEGT. Deletions cut 3 bases from V and 4 bases from J, with 9 bases between. The CDR3 has 13 residues. The DNA of the CDR3 is TGTGCCAGCAGTGACACAGGGCTAGAGACCCAGTACTTC. Its translation is CASSDTGLETQYF.

The gene calls are TRBV5-1 and TRBJ1-2; 9 bases agree with TRBD1. The CDR3 extends over 14 amino acids. V shed 4 bases and J 4 bases; nucleotides not matched to a gene: 5. Germline lookup yields CDR1 SGHRS and CDR2 YFSETQ. The CDR3 DNA sequence: TGCGCCAGCAGCCAGAAACAGGGGGCCTATGGCTACACCTTC. It codes for CASSQKQGAYGYTF.